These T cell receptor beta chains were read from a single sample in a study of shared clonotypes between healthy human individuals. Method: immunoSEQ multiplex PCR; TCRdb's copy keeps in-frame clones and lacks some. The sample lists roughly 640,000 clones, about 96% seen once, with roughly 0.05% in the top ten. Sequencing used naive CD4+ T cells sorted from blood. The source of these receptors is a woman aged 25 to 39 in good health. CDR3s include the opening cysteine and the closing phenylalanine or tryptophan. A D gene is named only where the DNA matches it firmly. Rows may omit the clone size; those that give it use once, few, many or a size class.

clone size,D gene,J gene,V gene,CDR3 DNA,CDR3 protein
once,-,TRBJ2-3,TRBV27,TGTGCCAGCAGTTTTCCGGGCACCACAGATACGCAGTATTTT,CASSFPGTTDTQYF
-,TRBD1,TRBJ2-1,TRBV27,TGTGCCAGCAGTATAACACCCCTGGACAGGGACTACAATGAGCAGTTCTTC,CASSITPLDRDYNEQFF
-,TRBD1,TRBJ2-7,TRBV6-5,TGTGCCGACAGGGGACGCTACGAGCAGTACTTC,CADRGRYEQYF
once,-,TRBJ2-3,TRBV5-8,TGTGCCAGCAGCTCGACCCCGGATACGCAGTATTTT,CASSSTPDTQYF
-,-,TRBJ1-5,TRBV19,TGTGCCAGTGAGCCGACAGGTTTTCAGCCCCAGCATTTT,CASEPTGFQPQHF
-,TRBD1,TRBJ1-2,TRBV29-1,TGCAGCGTAGACAGGGACTTTCGGGGGACCTTC,CSVDRDFRGTF
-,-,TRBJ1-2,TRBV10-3,TGTGCCATCAGCGGCCTTGGGCCGAACTATGGCTACACCTTC,CAISGLGPNYGYTF
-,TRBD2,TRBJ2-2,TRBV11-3,TGTGCCAGCAGCTTTTCTAGCGGGAGAAATGGCGGGGAGCTGTTTTTT,CASSFSSGRNGGELFF
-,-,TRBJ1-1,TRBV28,TGTGCCAGCAGTGCACAGGATAGGACTGAAGCTTTCTTT,CASSAQDRTEAFF
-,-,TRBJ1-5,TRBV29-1,TGCAGCGTCGGCGACAGTACGAGCAATCAGCCCCAGCATTTT,CSVGDSTSNQPQHF
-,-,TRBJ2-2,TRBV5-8,TGTGCCAGCAGGTTTTTCCCCGGGGAGCTGTTTTTT,CASRFFPGELFF
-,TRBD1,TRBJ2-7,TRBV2,TGTGCCAGCAGTGGGAGGACAGGCATCTACGAGCAGTACTTC,CASSGRTGIYEQYF
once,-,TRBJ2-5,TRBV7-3,TGTGCCAGCAGCTTACTAGAAGGGGAGACCCAGTACTTC,CASSLLEGETQYF
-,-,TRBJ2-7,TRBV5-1,TGCGCCAGCAGCTTGAGGGTCGGGATGGAATACGAGCAGTACTTC,CASSLRVGMEYEQYF
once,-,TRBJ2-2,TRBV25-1,TGTGCCAGCAGCTTACGACAGAGCACCGGGGAGCTGTTTTTT,CASSLRQSTGELFF
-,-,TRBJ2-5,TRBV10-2,TGCGCCACCCACGGGACGCCAGGGGTGACCCAGTACTTC,CATHGTPGVTQYF
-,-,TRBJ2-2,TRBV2,TGTGCCAGCACCCTGGACTCGAACACCGGGGAGCTGTTTTTT,CASTLDSNTGELFF
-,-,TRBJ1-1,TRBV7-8,TGTGCCAGCAGCTCCCGGACCAACACTGAAGCTTTCTTT,CASSSRTNTEAFF
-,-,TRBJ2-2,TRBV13,TGTGCCAGCAGCTTCGGGGCTACTGCCGCCGGGGAGCTGTTTTTT,CASSFGATAAGELFF
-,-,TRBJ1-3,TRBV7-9,TGTGCCGGGGGCAGGGGCTCTGGAAACACCATATATTTT,CAGGRGSGNTIYF
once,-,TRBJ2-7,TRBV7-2,TGTGCCAGCAGCTTAAGCCCAACGGGCTACGAGCAGTACTTC,CASSLSPTGYEQYF
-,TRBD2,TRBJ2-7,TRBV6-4,TGTGCCAGTCAACGGGGACTAGCGGTATACGAGCAGTACTTC,CASQRGLAVYEQYF
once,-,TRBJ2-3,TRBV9,TGTGCCAGCAGCGTAGCTTCGACGGATACGCAGTATTTT,CASSVASTDTQYF
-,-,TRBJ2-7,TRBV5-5,TGTGCCAGCAGCTTGGGGCCAGGACTGACCTACGAGCAGTACTTC,CASSLGPGLTYEQYF
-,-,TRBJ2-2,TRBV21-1,TGTGCCAGCAAACACAGGGGGCAAACCGGGGAGCTGTTTTTT,CASKHRGQTGELFF
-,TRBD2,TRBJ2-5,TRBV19,TGTGCCAGTAGTACCGGGGGGGGCGGAGAGACCCAGTACTTC,CASSTGGGGETQYF
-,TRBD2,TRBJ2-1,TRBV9,TGTGCCAGCAGCGGGATAGCGGGAGTAAGACCGGGCGATGAGCAGTTCTTC,CASSGIAGVRPGDEQFF